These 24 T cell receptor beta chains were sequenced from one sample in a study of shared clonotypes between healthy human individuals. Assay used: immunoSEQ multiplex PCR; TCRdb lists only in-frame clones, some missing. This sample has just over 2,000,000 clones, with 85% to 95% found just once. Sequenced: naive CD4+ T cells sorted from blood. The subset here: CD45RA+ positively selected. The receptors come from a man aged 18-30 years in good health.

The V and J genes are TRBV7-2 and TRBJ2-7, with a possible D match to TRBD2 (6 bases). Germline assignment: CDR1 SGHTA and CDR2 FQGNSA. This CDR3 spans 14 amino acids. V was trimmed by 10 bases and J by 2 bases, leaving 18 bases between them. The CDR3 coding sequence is TGTGCCACCTCGAGGGTTAGCGGAGCCTACGAGCAGTACTTC. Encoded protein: CATSRVSGAYEQYF.

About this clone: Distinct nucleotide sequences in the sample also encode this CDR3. CDR3 DNA: TGTGCCAGCTCACCTGAGCAAGAGACCCAGTACTTC. This sequence encodes CASSPEQETQYF. This chain links TRBV18 with TRBJ2-5, with unresolved D. V was cut by 3 bases and J by 2 bases, with 4 bases left in between. The CDR3 covers 12 residues. Germline V gene sequence: CDR1 KGHSH, CDR2 LQKENI.

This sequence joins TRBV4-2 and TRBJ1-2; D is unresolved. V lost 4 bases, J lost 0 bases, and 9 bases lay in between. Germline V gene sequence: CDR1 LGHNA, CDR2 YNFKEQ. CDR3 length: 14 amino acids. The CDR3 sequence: CASSRASPNYGYTF. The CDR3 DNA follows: TGTGCCAGCAGCCGTGCCAGTCCTAACTATGGCTACACCTTC.

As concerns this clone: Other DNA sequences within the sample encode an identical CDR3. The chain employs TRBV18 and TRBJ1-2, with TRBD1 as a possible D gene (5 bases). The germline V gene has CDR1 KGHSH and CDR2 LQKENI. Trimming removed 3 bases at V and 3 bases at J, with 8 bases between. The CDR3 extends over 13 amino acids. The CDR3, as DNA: TGTGCCAGCTCACCTGCGGGGGACTATGGCTACACCTTC. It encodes CASSPAGDYGYTF. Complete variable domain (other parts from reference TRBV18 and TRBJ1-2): NAGVMQNPRHLVRRRGQEARLRCSPMKGHSHVYWYRQLPEEGLKFMVYLQKENIIDESGMPKERFSAEFPKEGPSILRIQQVVRGDSAAYFCASSPAGDYGYTFGSGTRLTVV.

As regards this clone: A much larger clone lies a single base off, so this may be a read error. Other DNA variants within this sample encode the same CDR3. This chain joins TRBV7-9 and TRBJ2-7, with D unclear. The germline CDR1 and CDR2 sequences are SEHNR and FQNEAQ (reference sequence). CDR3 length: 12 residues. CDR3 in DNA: TGTGCCAGCAGCTCGGAAGGGCCCGAGCAATACTTC. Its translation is CASSSEGPEQYF.

DNA of the CDR3: TGTGCCAGCAGCTTGGGCGGGGGCAGTGAGACCCAGTACTTC. Protein product: CASSLGGGSETQYF. The chain recombines TRBV5-5 with TRBJ2-5; perhaps TRBD2 as D (7 bases). The CDR3 is 14 residues long. Trimming left V 0 bases short and J 5 bases short, with 11 bases between. Germline values: CDR1 SGHKS, CDR2 YYEKEE (reference sequence).

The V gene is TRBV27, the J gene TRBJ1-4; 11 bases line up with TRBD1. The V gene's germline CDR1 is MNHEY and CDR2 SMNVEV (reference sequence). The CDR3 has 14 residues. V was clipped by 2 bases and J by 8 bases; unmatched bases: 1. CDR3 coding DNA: TGTGCCAGCAGTTTAGGACAGGGGGCGGAAAAACTGTTTTTT. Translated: CASSLGQGAEKLFF. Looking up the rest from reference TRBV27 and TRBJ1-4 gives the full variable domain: EAQVTQNPRYLITVTGKKLTVTCSQNMNHEYMSWYRQDPGLGLRQIYYSMNVEVTDKGDVPEGYKVSRKEKRNFPLILESPSPNQTSLYFCASSLGQGAEKLFFGSGTQLSVL.

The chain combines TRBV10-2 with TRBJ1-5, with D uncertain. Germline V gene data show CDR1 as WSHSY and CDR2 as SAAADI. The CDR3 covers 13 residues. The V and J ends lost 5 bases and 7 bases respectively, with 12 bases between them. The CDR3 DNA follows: TGCGCCAGCAGTTTGCGGGATGGGCAGCCCCAGCATTTT. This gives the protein CASSLRDGQPQHF.

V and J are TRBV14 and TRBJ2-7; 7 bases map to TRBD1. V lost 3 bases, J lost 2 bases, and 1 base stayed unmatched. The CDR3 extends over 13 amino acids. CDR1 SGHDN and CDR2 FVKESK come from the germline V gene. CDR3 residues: CASSQTGPYEQYF. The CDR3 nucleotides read TGTGCCAGCAGCCAGACAGGGCCCTACGAGCAGTACTTC.

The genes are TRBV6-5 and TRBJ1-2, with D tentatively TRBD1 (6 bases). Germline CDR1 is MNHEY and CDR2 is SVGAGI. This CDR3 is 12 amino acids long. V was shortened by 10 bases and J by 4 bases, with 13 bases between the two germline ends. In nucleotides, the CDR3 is TGTGCCACCAGGACAGTCGGCTATGGCTACACCTTC. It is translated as CATRTVGYGYTF.

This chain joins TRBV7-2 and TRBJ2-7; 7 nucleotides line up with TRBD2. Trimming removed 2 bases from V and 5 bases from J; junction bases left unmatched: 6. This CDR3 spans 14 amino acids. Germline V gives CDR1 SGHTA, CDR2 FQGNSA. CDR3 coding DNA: TGTGCCAGCAGCTTAATGCGGGAGTCAAACGAGCAGTACTTC. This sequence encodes CASSLMRESNEQYF. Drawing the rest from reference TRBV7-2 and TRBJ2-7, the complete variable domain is GAGVSQSPSNKVTEKGKDVELRCDPISGHTALYWYRQSLGQGLEFLIYFQGNSAPDKSGLPSDRFSAERTGGSVSTLTIQRTQQEDSAVYLCASSLMRESNEQYFGPGTRLTVT.

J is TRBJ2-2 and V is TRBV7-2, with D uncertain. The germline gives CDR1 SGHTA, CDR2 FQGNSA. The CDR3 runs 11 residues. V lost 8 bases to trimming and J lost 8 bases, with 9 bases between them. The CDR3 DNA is TGTGCCAGCGGCCTTTGGGGGGAGCTGTTTTTT. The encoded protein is CASGLWGELFF. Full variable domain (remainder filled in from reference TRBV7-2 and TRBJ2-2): GAGVSQSPSNKVTEKGKDVELRCDPISGHTALYWYRQSLGQGLEFLIYFQGNSAPDKSGLPSDRFSAERTGGSVSTLTIQRTQQEDSAVYLCASGLWGELFFGEGSRLTVL.

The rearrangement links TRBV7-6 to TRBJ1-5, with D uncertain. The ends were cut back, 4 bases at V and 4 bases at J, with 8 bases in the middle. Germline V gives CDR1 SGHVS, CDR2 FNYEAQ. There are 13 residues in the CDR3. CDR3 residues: CASSSAENQPQHF. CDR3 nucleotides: TGTGCCAGCAGCTCAGCGGAAAATCAGCCCCAGCATTTT.

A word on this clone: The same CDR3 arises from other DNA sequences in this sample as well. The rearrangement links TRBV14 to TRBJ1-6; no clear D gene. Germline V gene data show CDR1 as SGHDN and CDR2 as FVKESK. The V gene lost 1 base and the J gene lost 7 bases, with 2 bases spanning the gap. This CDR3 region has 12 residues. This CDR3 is CASSQGNSPLHF. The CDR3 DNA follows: TGTGCCAGCAGCCAAGGCAATTCACCCCTCCACTTT.

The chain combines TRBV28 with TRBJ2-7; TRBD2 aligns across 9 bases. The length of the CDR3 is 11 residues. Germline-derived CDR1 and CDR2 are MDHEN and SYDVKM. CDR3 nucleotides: TGTGCGGCGGGGGGGCGAAACGAGCAGTACTTC. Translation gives CAAGGRNEQYF.

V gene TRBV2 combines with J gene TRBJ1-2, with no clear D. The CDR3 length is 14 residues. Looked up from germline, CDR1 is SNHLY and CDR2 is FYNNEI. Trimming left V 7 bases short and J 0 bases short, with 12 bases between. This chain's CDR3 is CASTSSAANYGYTF. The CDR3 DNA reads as TGTGCCAGCACTAGCAGCGCGGCTAACTATGGCTACACCTTC. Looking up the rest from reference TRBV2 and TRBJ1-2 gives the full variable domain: EPEVTQTPSHQVTQMGQEVILRCVPISNHLYFYWYRQILGQKVEFLVSFYNNEISEKSEIFDDQFSVERPDGSNFTLKIRSTKLEDSAMYFCASTSSAANYGYTFGSGTRLTVV.

CDR3 nucleotide sequence: TGCGCCAGCAGCCAAGAGGGGGTCTACATTAGTGAGCAGTTCTTC. Its protein product is CASSQEGVYISEQFF. The chain recombines TRBV4-1 with TRBJ2-1; D possibly matches TRBD1 or TRBD2 (5 bases each). CDR3 length: 15 residues. In germline, CDR1 is MGHRA, CDR2 YSYEKL. The V gene lost 0 bases and the J gene lost 9 bases, with 15 bases spanning the gap.

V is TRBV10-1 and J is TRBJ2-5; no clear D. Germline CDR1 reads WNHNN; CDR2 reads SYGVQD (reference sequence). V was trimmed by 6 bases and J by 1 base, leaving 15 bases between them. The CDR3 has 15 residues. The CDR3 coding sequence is TGCGCCAGCAGAGACGGCCTGCCCCTCCAAGAGACCCAGTACTTC. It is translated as CASRDGLPLQETQYF.

CDR3 sequence (DNA): TGCGCCAGCAGTCGACAGGGCGAGGAAAAACTGTTTTTT. Translation: CASSRQGEEKLFF. This chain connects TRBV10-1 to TRBJ1-4; 7 bases are shared with TRBD1. This CDR3 spans 13 amino acids. Germline V gene lookup returns CDR1 WNHNN and CDR2 SYGVQD (reference sequence). J lost 8 bases, V lost 5 bases, and 5 bases had no gene match.

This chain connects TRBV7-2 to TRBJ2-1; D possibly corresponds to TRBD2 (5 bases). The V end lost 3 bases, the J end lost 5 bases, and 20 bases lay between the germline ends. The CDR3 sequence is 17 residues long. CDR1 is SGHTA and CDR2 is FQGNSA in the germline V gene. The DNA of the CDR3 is TGTGCCAGCAGCTTTTACCATGGGAGTCGGTCAAACAATGAGCAGTTCTTC. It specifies CASSFYHGSRSNNEQFF. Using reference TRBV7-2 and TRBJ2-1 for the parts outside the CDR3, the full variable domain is GAGVSQSPSNKVTEKGKDVELRCDPISGHTALYWYRQSLGQGLEFLIYFQGNSAPDKSGLPSDRFSAERTGGSVSTLTIQRTQQEDSAVYLCASSFYHGSRSNNEQFFGPGTRLTVL.

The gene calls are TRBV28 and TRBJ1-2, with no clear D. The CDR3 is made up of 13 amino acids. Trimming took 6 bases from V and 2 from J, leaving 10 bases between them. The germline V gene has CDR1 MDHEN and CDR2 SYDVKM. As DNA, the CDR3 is TGTGCCAGCAGCGCCTCAAGGAACTATGGCTACACCTTC. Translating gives CASSASRNYGYTF.

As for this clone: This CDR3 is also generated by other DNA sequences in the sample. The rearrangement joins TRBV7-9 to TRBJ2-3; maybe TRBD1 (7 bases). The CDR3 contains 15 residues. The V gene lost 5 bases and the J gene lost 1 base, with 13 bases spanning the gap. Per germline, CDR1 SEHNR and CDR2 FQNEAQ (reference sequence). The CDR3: CASSPRGTGTDTQYF. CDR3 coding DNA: TGTGCCAGCAGCCCCCGGGGGACAGGCACAGATACGCAGTATTTT.

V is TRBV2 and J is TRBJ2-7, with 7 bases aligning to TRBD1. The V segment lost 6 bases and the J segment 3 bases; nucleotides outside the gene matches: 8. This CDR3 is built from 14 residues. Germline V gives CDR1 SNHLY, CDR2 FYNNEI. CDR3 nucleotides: TGTGCCAGCAGAGAGACAGGGTTCGGCTACGAGCAGTACTTC. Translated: CASRETGFGYEQYF.

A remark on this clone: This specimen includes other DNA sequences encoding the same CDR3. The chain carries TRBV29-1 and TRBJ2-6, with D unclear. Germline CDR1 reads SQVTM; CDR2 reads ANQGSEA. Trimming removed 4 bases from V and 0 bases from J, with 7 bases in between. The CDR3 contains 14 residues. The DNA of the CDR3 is TGCAGCGTTGGGTCGAGCTCTGGGGCCAACGTCCTGACTTTC. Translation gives CSVGSSSGANVLTF. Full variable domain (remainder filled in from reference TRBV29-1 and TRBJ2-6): SAVISQKPSRDICQRGTSLTIQCQVDSQVTMMFWYRQQPGQSLTLIATANQGSEATYESGFVIDKFPISRPNLTFSTLTVSNMSPEDSSIYLCSVGSSSGANVLTFGAGSRLTVL.